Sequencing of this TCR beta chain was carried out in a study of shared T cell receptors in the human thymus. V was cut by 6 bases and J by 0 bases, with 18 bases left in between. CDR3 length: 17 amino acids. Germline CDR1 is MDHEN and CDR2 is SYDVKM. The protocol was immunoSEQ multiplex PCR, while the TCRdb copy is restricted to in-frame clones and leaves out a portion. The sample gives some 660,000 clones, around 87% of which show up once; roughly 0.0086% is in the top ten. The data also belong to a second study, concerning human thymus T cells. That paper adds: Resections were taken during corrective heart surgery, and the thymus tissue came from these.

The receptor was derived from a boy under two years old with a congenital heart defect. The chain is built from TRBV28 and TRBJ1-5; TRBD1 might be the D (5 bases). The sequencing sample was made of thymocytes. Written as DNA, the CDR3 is TGTGCCAGCAGCCCCCCGGGGGGGAATTATAGCAATCAGCCCCAGCATTTT. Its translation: CASSPPGGNYSNQPQHF.